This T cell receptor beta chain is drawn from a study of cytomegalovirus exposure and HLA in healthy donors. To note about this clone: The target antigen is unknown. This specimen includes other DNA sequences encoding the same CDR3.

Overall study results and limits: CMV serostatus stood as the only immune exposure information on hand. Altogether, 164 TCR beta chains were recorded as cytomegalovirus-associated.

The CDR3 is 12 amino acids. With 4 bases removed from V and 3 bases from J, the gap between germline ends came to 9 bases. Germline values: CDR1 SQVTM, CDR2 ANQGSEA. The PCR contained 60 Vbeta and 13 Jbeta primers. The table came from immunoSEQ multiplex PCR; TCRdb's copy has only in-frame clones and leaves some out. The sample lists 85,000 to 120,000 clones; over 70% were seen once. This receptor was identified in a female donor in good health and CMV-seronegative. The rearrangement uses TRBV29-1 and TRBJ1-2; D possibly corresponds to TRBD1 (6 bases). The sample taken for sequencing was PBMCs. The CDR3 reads CSVGGGDYGYTF. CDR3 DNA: TGCAGCGTTGGAGGGGGGGACTATGGCTACACCTTC.